Below are 18 T cell receptor beta chains sequenced from a single sample in a study of graft-versus-host responses after intestinal transplantation. The antigens for these receptors are not known. The method was immunoSEQ multiplex PCR; TCRdb's version includes in-frame clones alone and lacks a portion of them. This sample has about 130,000 clones, with approximately 91% found just once. Sequences were derived from unstimulated CD4+ T cells sorted from spleen or lymph node cells, sampled before intestinal transplant. The receptors were gathered from a human donor who received an intestinal transplant.

This clone was detected once. This chain joins TRBV9 and TRBJ2-2; weak D call: TRBD1 (6 bases). The V end lost 0 bases, the J end lost 6 bases, and 15 bases lay between the germline ends. Per germline, CDR1 SGDLS and CDR2 YYNGEE. The CDR3 contains 16 residues. CDR3 DNA sequence: TGTGCCAGCAGCGTAGTAACAGGGTCTATGTCCGGGGAGCTGTTTTTT. The encoded protein is CASSVVTGSMSGELFF.

CDR3 nucleotides: TGTGCCAGCAGCTTAGCAATAAGAGAACCCCCCTTCGAGCAGTACTTC. It is translated as CASSLAIREPPFEQYF. This chain uses TRBV7-2 with TRBJ2-7; no definite D call. The CDR3 is 16 amino acids. The V gene lost 0 bases and the J gene lost 6 bases, with 18 bases spanning the gap. Germline V gene lookup returns CDR1 SGHTA and CDR2 FQGNSA.

This chain links TRBV6-8 with TRBJ2-7; no clear D. The CDR3 is made up of 12 amino acids. Germline CDR1 and CDR2: MNHGY and SAAAGT. V dropped 2 bases and J dropped 11 bases, with 13 bases sitting between them. Here the CDR3 reads CASSYARAVKYF. CDR3 DNA: TGTGCCAGCAGTTACGCTAGGGCAGTAAAGTACTTC.

The gene calls are TRBV4-1 and TRBJ2-7; 7 bases are shared with TRBD1. The V gene end was trimmed by 5 bases and the J gene end by 2 bases; junction bases not matched to a gene: 3. Per the germline V gene, CDR1 is MGHRA and CDR2 is YSYEKL. The CDR3 is 13 residues long. Here the CDR3 reads CASSATGAYEQYF. Here the CDR3 DNA reads TGCGCCAGCAGCGCTACAGGGGCCTACGAGCAGTACTTC.

Only a few counts were recorded for this clone. The J gene is TRBJ1-1, the V gene TRBV10-3, with 7 bases that match TRBD1. Germline trimming cut 5 bases from V and 2 bases from J; bases unmatched to any gene: 2. The CDR3 has 13 residues. The germline CDR1 and CDR2 sequences are ENHRY and SYGVKD. CDR3 amino acids: CAISRTGNTEAFF. In DNA, the CDR3 is TGTGCCATCAGTAGGACAGGAAACACTGAAGCTTTCTTT.

The DNA for the CDR3 is TGCGCCAGCAGCTTCCAAGCGGGAGTAGAGACCCAGTACTTC. It encodes CASSFQAGVETQYF. The chain joins TRBV5-1 to TRBJ2-5; TRBD2 aligns across 8 bases. The V segment lost 2 bases and the J segment 4 bases; nucleotides outside the gene matches: 4. Germline V lookup: CDR1 SGHRS, CDR2 YFSETQ. The CDR3 has 14 residues. The entire variable domain, with the rest obtained from reference TRBV5-1 and TRBJ2-5, is as follows: KAGVTQTPRYLIKTRGQQVTLSCSPISGHRSVSWYQQTPGQGLQFLFEYFSETQRNKGNFPGRFSGRQFSNSRSEMNVSTLELGDSALYLCASSFQAGVETQYFGPGTRLLVL.

The chain couples TRBV19 to TRBJ2-3, with 9 bases identical to TRBD2. The CDR3 spans 15 residues. Germline CDR1 reads LNHDA; CDR2 reads SQIVND (reference sequence). Trimming removed 5 bases from V and 1 base from J; junction bases left unmatched: 4. The CDR3 region is CASSREREGTDTQYF. The CDR3 region has the DNA TGTGCCAGTAGTCGGGAGCGGGAGGGCACAGATACGCAGTATTTT.

This clone is a singleton in its sample. The chain has TRBV18 and TRBJ2-1, with 8 bases matching TRBD2. This CDR3 region has 14 residues. CDR1 and CDR2 (germline): KGHSH, LQKENI. The ends lost 6 bases at V and 7 bases at J; junction bases unmatched: 8. CDR3 coding DNA: TGTGCCAGCTCTTCAGCGGGGGCGGGAAATGAGCAGTTCTTC. Its translation: CASSSAGAGNEQFF.

V is TRBV2 and J is TRBJ2-7; unclear D gene. Deletions cut 4 bases from V and 2 bases from J, with 9 bases between. This CDR3 has 13 residues. The germline gives CDR1 SNHLY, CDR2 FYNNEI. CDR3 residues: CASSGEGPYEQYF. CDR3 bases: TGTGCCAGCAGTGGGGAAGGGCCCTACGAGCAGTACTTC.

The chain couples TRBV28 to TRBJ1-1; D gene uncertain. Germline-derived CDR1 and CDR2 are MDHEN and SYDVKM. The CDR3 is 12 amino acids. The V end lost 6 bases, the J end lost 0 bases, and 5 bases lay between the germline ends. The CDR3 DNA sequence: TGTGCCAGCAGGGGAGTGAACACTGAAGCTTTCTTT. It is translated as CASRGVNTEAFF.

The chain recombines TRBV7-3 with TRBJ2-3; tentative D call: TRBD1 (6 bases). V was cut by 4 bases and J by 2 bases, with 19 bases left in between. The CDR3 consists of 17 residues. Germline assignment: CDR1 SGHTA and CDR2 FQGTGA. The CDR3 spells CASSSHPAGALTDTQYF. CDR3 bases: TGTGCCAGCAGCTCACATCCGGCAGGGGCCCTCACAGATACGCAGTATTTT.

This chain links TRBV9 with TRBJ1-2, with D possibly being TRBD1 (6 bases). CDR1 SGDLS and CDR2 YYNGEE come from the germline V gene. V lost 2 bases and J lost 1, with 9 bases in between. The CDR3 loop spans 14 amino acids. The CDR3 loop is CASSVQDSNYGYTF. The CDR3 bases are TGTGCCAGCAGCGTTCAGGACAGTAACTATGGCTACACCTTC. The whole variable domain, filled in from reference TRBV9 and TRBJ1-2, reads DSGVTQTPKHLITATGQRVTLRCSPRSGDLSVYWYQQSLDQGLQFLIQYYNGEERAKGNILERFSAQQFPDLHSELNLSSLELGDSALYFCASSVQDSNYGYTFGSGTRLTVV.

The chain recombines TRBV11-3 with TRBJ1-1; 7 positions agree with TRBD1. CDR1 and CDR2 (germline): SGHNT, YENEEA. The CDR3 runs to 13 residues. J lost 1 base, V lost 6 bases, and 2 bases had no gene match. This CDR3 is CASRGQSNTEAFF. Here the CDR3 DNA reads TGTGCCAGCAGGGGACAGTCGAACACTGAAGCTTTCTTT.

V gene TRBV11-2 combines with J gene TRBJ2-7; 10 bases map to TRBD2. Trimming at V came to 10 bases and at J to 13 bases, leaving 16 bases not matched to a gene. Germline assignment: CDR1 SGHAT and CDR2 FQNNGV. This CDR3 has 13 amino acids. CDR3 in DNA: TGTGCCATCAAAGCGGGAGGGTCCTACCATGGTTACTTC. This sequence encodes CAIKAGGSYHGYF.

V is TRBV30 and J is TRBJ1-4; the D is unclear. Germline CDR1 and CDR2: GTSNPN and SVGIG (reference sequence). The V gene lost 5 bases and the J gene lost 6 bases, with 10 bases spanning the gap. The CDR3 sequence is 12 residues long. The CDR3 sequence: CAWGSSDEKLFF. CDR3 in DNA: TGTGCCTGGGGGTCTTCGGATGAAAAACTGTTTTTT.

The rearrangement uses TRBV28 and TRBJ1-2; D is unresolved. Looked up from germline, CDR1 is MDHEN and CDR2 is SYDVKM. Trimming took 2 bases from V and 5 from J, leaving 12 bases between them. This CDR3 comprises 14 residues. The CDR3 here is CASSLDTRGYGYTF. DNA of the CDR3: TGTGCCAGCAGTTTAGACACCCGGGGTTATGGCTACACCTTC.

This chain joins TRBV14 and TRBJ2-5; the D gene is possibly TRBD2 (6 bases). The assigned J gene may be wrong: the sequence end matches TRBJ2-7 better. The germline gives CDR1 SGHDN, CDR2 FVKESK. This CDR3 spans 16 amino acids. The DNA of the CDR3 is TGTGCCAGCAGCCAAGGACGCGGGGTTAGCTCCTACGAGCAGTACTTC. It encodes CASSQGRGVSSYEQYF.

The V call is TRBV30, the J call TRBJ1-4; no clear D. V dropped 5 bases and J dropped 6 bases, with 13 bases sitting between them. This CDR3 comprises 13 residues. Germline loops: CDR1 GTSNPN, CDR2 SVGIG (reference sequence). Here the CDR3 reads CAWGFKLHEKLFF. CDR3 nucleotide sequence: TGTGCCTGGGGTTTTAAGCTACATGAAAAACTGTTTTTT.